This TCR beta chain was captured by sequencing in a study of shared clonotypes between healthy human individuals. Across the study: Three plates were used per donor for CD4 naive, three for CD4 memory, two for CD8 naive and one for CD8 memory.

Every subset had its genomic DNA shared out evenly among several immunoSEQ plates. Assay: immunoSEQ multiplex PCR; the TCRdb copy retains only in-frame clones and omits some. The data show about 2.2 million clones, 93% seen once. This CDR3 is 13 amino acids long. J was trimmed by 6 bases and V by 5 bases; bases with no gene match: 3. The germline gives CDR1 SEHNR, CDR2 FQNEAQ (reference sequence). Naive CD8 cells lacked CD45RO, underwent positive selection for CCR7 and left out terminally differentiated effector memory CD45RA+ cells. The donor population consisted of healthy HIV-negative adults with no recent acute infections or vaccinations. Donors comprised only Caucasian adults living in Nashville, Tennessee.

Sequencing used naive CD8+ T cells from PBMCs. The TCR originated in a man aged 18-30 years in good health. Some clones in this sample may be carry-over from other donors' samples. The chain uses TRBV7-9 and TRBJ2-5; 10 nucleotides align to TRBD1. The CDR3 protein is CASSPDRGQTQYF. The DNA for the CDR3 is TGTGCCAGCAGCCCCGACAGGGGGCAGACCCAGTACTTC.